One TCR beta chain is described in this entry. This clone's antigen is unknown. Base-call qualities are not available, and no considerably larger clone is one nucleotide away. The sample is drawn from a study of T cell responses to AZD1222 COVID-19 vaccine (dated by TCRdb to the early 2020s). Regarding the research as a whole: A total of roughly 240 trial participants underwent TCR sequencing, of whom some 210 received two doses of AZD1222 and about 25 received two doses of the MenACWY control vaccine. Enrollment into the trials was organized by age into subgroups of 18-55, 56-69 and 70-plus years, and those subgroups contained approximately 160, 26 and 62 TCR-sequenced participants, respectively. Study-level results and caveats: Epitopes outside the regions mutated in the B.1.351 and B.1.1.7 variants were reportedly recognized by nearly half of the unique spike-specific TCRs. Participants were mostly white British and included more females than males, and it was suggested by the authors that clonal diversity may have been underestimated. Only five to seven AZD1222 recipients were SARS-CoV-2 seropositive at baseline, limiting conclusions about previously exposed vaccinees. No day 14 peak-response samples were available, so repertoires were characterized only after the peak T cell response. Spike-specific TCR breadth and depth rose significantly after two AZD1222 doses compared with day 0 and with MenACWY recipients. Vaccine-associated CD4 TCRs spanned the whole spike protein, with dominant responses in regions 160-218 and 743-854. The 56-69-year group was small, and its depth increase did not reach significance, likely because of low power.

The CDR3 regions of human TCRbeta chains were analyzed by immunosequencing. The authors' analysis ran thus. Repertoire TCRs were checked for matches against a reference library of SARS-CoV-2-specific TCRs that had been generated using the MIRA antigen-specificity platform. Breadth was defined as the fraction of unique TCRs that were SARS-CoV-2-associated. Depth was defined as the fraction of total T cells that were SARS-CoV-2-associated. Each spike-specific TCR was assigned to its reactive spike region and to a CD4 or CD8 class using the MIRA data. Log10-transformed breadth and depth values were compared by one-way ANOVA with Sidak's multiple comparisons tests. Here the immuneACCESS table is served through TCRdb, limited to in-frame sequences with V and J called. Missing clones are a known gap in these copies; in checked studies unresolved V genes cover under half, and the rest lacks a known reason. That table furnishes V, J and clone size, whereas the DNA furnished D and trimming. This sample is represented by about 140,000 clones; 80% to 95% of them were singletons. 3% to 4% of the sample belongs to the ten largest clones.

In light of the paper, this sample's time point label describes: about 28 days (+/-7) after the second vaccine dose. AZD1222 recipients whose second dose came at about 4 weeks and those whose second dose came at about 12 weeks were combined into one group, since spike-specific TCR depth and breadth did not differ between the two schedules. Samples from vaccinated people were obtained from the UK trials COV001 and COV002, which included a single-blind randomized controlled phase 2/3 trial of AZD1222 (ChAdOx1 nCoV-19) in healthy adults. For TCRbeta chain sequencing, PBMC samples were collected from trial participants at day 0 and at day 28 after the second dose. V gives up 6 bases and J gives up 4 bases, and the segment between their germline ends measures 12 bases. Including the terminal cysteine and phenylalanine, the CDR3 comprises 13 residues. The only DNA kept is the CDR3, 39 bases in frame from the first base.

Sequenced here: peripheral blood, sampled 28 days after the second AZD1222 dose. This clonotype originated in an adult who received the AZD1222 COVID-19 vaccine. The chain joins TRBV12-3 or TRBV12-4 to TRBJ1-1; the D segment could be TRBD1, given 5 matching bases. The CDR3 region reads CASRIGQGTEAFF. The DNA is TGTGCCAGCAGGATCGGTCAGGGCACTGAAGCTTTCTTT.